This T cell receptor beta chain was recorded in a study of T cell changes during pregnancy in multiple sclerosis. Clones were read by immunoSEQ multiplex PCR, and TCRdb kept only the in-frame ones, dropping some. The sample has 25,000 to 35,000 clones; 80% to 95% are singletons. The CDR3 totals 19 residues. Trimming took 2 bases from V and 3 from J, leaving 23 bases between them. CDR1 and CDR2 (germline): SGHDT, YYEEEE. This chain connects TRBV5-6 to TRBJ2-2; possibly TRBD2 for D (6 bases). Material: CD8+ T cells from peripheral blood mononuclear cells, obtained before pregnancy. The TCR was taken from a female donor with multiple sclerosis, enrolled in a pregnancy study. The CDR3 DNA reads TGTGCCAGCAGCTTTCCCAAAACAAGCGGGCTCGAACACACCGGGGAGCTGTTTTTT. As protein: CASSFPKTSGLEHTGELFF.